These 31 T cell receptor beta chains were all obtained from the same sample, sequenced in a study of cytomegalovirus exposure and HLA in healthy donors. Use of 60 Vbeta and 13 Jbeta primers characterized the PCR. Assay: immunoSEQ multiplex PCR; the TCRdb copy retains only in-frame clones and omits some. The profile shows 100,000 or so clones, approximately 72% of them singletons. Input material: PBMCs. The receptor set was obtained from a young man in good health and CMV-seronegative.

V usage is TRBV5-6 and J usage is TRBJ2-5, with 10 bases identical to TRBD1. Trimming removed 4 bases from V and 5 bases from J; junction bases left unmatched: 8. This CDR3 region has 15 residues. CDR1 and CDR2 (germline): SGHDT, YYEEEE. The CDR3 coding sequence is TGTGCCAGCAGCCAAGACAGGGGGCTTAGGGAGACCCAGTACTTC. Its protein is CASSQDRGLRETQYF.

On this clone: Because the CDR3's place on the DNA is in doubt, the DNA is left out and the CDR3 is given as listed by TCRdb. The chain carries TRBV21-1 and TRBJ2-1; the DNA was not compared with TRBD2, the D call given in the table. TRBV21-1 represents a pseudogene. The CDR3 length equals 14 residues, ends included. The chain's CDR3 is CASNDWGRGNEQFF.

The chain carries TRBV7-2 and TRBJ1-1; D remains unclear. The V gene's germline CDR1 is SGHTA and CDR2 FQGNSA. The CDR3 extends over 13 amino acids. The V end was cut by 0 bases, the J end by 4 bases, with 6 bases between. CDR3 nucleotides: TGTGCCAGCAGCTTAGCGGCACGCACTGAAGCTTTCTTT. Its protein is CASSLAARTEAFF.

This chain joins TRBV5-4 and TRBJ2-3; 9 bases line up with TRBD2. V gave up 0 bases and J gave up 3 bases; unmatched junction bases: 5. The germline gives CDR1 SGHNT, CDR2 YYREEE (reference sequence). The CDR3 loop spans 16 amino acids. The CDR3 DNA reads TGTGCCAGCAGCTTGGTGGGTAGCGGGAGTACAGATACGCAGTATTTT. Residues: CASSLVGSGSTDTQYF.

The chain combines TRBV11-2 with TRBJ1-5; D is undetermined. Trimming pared 0 bases from V and 5 bases from J, leaving 17 bases between. Germline V lookup: CDR1 SGHAT, CDR2 FQNNGV. The CDR3 is 17 residues long. The DNA for the CDR3 is TGTGCCAGCAGCTTAGACACCTGGTCGGGTGTAGATCAGCCCCAGCATTTT. It specifies CASSLDTWSGVDQPQHF.

This rearrangement joins TRBV6-5 to TRBJ1-1; TRBD1 matches at 12 bases. V gave up 6 bases and J gave up 8 bases; unmatched junction bases: 7. Germline CDR1 and CDR2: MNHEY and SVGAGI. The CDR3 sequence is 14 residues long. The CDR3 DNA reads TGTGCCAGCAGGGGGACAGGGGGCCGTGGCGAAGCTTTCTTT. Its protein product is CASRGTGGRGEAFF.

The genes are TRBV6-5 and TRBJ2-1, with D uncertain. The CDR3 has 14 amino acids. V lost 3 bases, J lost 6 bases, and 12 bases lay in between. CDR1 and CDR2 from the germline V gene are MNHEY and SVGAGI. CDR3 nucleotide sequence: TGTGCCAGCAGTTATTTGAAGGAGTTCAATGAGCAGTTCTTC. Its translation: CASSYLKEFNEQFF.

This clone was counted between two and nine times. The chain is built from TRBV28 and TRBJ1-2; 8 bases match TRBD1. Looked up from germline, CDR1 is MDHEN and CDR2 is SYDVKM. The CDR3 extends over 15 amino acids. Losses at the gene ends were 2 bases for V and 3 bases for J; bases not matched to a gene: 5. Here the CDR3 DNA reads TGTGCCAGCAGTTTAGTTGGACAGGGCGACTATGGCTACACCTTC. Translating gives CASSLVGQGDYGYTF.

The chain combines TRBV6-1 with TRBJ1-2; D is perhaps TRBD1 (5 bases). Trimming left V 7 bases short and J 4 bases short, with 10 bases between. The germline CDR1 and CDR2 sequences are MNHNS and SASEGT. The CDR3 consists of 12 residues. In DNA, the CDR3 is TGTGCCAGCAAGTCAGACAGCTATGGCTACACCTTC. Translation gives CASKSDSYGYTF.

V usage is TRBV29-1 and J usage is TRBJ1-2; TRBD1 aligns across 8 bases. CDR3 length: 13 residues. CDR1 and CDR2 (germline): SQVTM, ANQGSEA. V trimming: 5 bases; J trimming: 3 bases; junction bases outside the gene matches: 5. The CDR3 spells CSVTGGIDYGYTF. In DNA form, the CDR3 reads TGCAGCGTTACAGGGGGTATCGACTATGGCTACACCTTC.

The chain links TRBV29-1 to TRBJ2-3; possibly TRBD1 for D (6 bases). The CDR3 covers 13 residues. V was clipped by 3 bases and J by 2 bases, with 9 bases between them. The germline gives CDR1 SQVTM, CDR2 ANQGSEA. This CDR3 reads CSVETGHTDTQYF. Here the CDR3 DNA reads TGCAGCGTTGAGACAGGTCACACAGATACGCAGTATTTT.

The chain recombines TRBV6-6 with TRBJ1-6, with D perhaps matching TRBD1 (5 bases). V lost 2 bases and J 8 bases, leaving 13 bases between the germline ends. This CDR3 has 15 residues. Germline V lookup: CDR1 MNHNY, CDR2 SVGAGI (reference sequence). The CDR3 loop is CASSYTGGEDSPLHF. The CDR3, as DNA: TGTGCCAGCAGTTACACCGGGGGGGAGGATTCACCCCTCCACTTT.

This clone appeared once. The chain carries TRBV7-9 and TRBJ2-2, with 7 nucleotides matching TRBD1. J was trimmed by 7 bases and V by 1 base; bases with no gene match: 9. Germline V gene data show CDR1 as SEHNR and CDR2 as FQNEAQ (reference sequence). This CDR3 comprises 16 residues. The DNA for the CDR3 is TGTGCCAGCAGCTTAGTACGGATTAGGGACAGCGGGGAGCTGTTTTTT. This gives the protein CASSLVRIRDSGELFF. The entire variable domain, with the rest obtained from reference TRBV7-9 and TRBJ2-2, is as follows: DTGVSQNPRHKITKRGQNVTFRCDPISEHNRLYWYRQTLGQGPEFLTYFQNEAQLEKSRLLSDRFSAERPKGSFSTLEIQRTEQGDSAMYLCASSLVRIRDSGELFFGEGSRLTVL.

This chain connects TRBV19 to TRBJ2-7; D perhaps matches TRBD2 (7 bases). The CDR3 sequence is 15 residues long. Germline V gene data show CDR1 as LNHDA and CDR2 as SQIVND (reference sequence). The V and J ends lost 6 bases and 3 bases respectively, with 18 bases between them. In nucleotides, the CDR3 is TGTGCCAGTAGCCGGGGGGCCTGGGGAAACTACGAGCAGTACTTC. This sequence encodes CASSRGAWGNYEQYF.

The chain couples TRBV4-3 to TRBJ2-7; TRBD2 matches at 7 bases. Germline V CDR1 and CDR2: LGHNA, YSLEER. J gave up 4 bases and V 1 base, and 4 bases lay outside the gene matches. CDR3 length: 14 residues. The CDR3 here is CASSQAASGYEQYF. The CDR3 DNA sequence: TGCGCCAGCAGCCAAGCGGCTAGCGGATACGAGCAGTACTTC.

The chain employs TRBV6-5 and TRBJ1-2; weak D call: TRBD1 (5 bases). V lost 1 base, J lost 5 bases, and 14 bases lay in between. Germline CDR1 and CDR2: MNHEY and SVGAGI. The CDR3 length is 15 residues. CDR3 residues: CASSYLQGGRYGYTF. The CDR3, as DNA: TGTGCCAGCAGTTACTTGCAGGGAGGAAGGTATGGCTACACCTTC.

This chain joins TRBV7-9 and TRBJ2-3; 10 bases are shared with TRBD2. This CDR3 contains 19 residues. V was pared by 5 bases and J by 5 bases, with 19 bases of the junction left unmatched. CDR1 SEHNR and CDR2 FQNEAQ come from the germline V gene (reference sequence). CDR3 nucleotides: TGTGCCAGCAGCGTTCCGATCGGACTAGCGGTCAGGGGACAAGATACGCAGTATTTT. Translated: CASSVPIGLAVRGQDTQYF.

The chain couples TRBV5-1 to TRBJ2-5; TRBD2 matches 16 bases. The CDR3 contains 17 residues. J was trimmed by 5 bases and V by 3 bases; bases with no gene match: 7. Germline V gene lookup returns CDR1 SGHRS and CDR2 YFSETQ. The chain's CDR3 is CASSSGLAGGPRETQYF. CDR3 nucleotides: TGCGCCAGCAGCTCGGGACTAGCGGGGGGGCCAAGGGAGACCCAGTACTTC.

The chain is built from TRBV4-1 and TRBJ1-6, with a tentative D call TRBD1 (5 bases). This CDR3 is 17 amino acids long. CDR1 and CDR2 (germline): MGHRA, YSYEKL. Trimming stripped 1 base from V and 4 bases from J, with 14 bases between. DNA for the CDR3: TGCGCCAGCAGCCAAGCGGTGACAGCGCCTTATAATTCACCCCTCCACTTT. Its protein product is CASSQAVTAPYNSPLHF.

This clone has just a few counts. The chain uses TRBV7-9 and TRBJ2-1; 8 positions agree with TRBD1. Germline trimming cut 3 bases from V and 7 bases from J; bases unmatched to any gene: 5. The CDR3 covers 14 residues. Germline V CDR1 and CDR2: SEHNR, FQNEAQ (reference sequence). The CDR3: CASSLTGVFNEQFF. The CDR3 nucleotides are TGTGCCAGCAGCTTGACAGGGGTTTTTAATGAGCAGTTCTTC.

This chain connects TRBV28 to TRBJ2-1; 10 bases fit TRBD2. Germline CDR1 MDHEN, CDR2 SYDVKM. This CDR3 contains 19 residues. The ends lost 2 bases at V and 6 bases at J; junction bases unmatched: 16. Written as DNA, the CDR3 is TGTGCCAGCAGTTTAGGAAGTTTTCTCGGGACTAGCGCTCGCAATGAGCAGTTCTTC. Translated, it gives CASSLGSFLGTSARNEQFF.

V is TRBV5-4 and J is TRBJ2-7, with D possibly TRBD1 on 6 matching bases. Trimming shortened V by 0 bases and J by 1 base, and 8 bases separated the two germline ends. CDR3 length equals 14 residues. Looked up from germline, CDR1 is SGHNT and CDR2 is YYREEE (reference sequence). CDR3 region: CASSLEQGSYEQYF. The DNA for the CDR3 is TGTGCCAGCAGCTTGGAACAGGGATCCTACGAGCAGTACTTC.

J is TRBJ2-7 and V is TRBV30; 13 nucleotides line up with TRBD2. The germline gives CDR1 GTSNPN, CDR2 SVGIG (reference sequence). The length of the CDR3 is 14 residues. With 1 base clipped from V and 7 bases from J, the junction kept 4 bases outside the gene matches. This CDR3 reads CAWSEGLAGKEQYF. The CDR3 DNA reads as TGTGCCTGGAGTGAGGGACTAGCGGGAAAGGAGCAGTACTTC. The whole variable domain, remainder taken from reference TRBV30 and TRBJ2-7, is SQTIHQWPATLVQPVGSPLSLECTVEGTSNPNLYWYRQAAGRGLQLLFYSVGIGQISSEVPQNLSASRPQDRQFILSSKKLLLSDSGFYLCAWSEGLAGKEQYFGPGTRLTVT.

V is TRBV7-2 and J is TRBJ1-6; 10 bases fit TRBD1. CDR1 SGHTA and CDR2 FQGNSA come from the germline V gene. The V gene end was trimmed by 5 bases and the J gene end by 9 bases; junction bases not matched to a gene: 4. The CDR3 extends over 14 amino acids. The CDR3 DNA follows: TGTGCCAGCAGCGTGACAGGGGGCGGTTCACCCCTCCACTTT. This codes for CASSVTGGGSPLHF.

V gene TRBV5-4 combines with J gene TRBJ2-2, with TRBD1 matching over 7 bases. Germline CDR1 is SGHNT and CDR2 is YYREEE (reference sequence). The CDR3 has 15 residues. V gave up 2 bases and J gave up 3 bases; unmatched junction bases: 4. For the CDR3, the DNA is TGTGCCAGCAGCTTAACCGGGACAGACACCGGGGAGCTGTTTTTT. Translating it yields CASSLTGTDTGELFF.

As regards this clone: A junction end diverges from the germline sequence, so it may reflect a read error. The rearrangement uses TRBV10-3 and TRBJ1-5; D unclear. The CDR3 covers 14 residues. Germline CDR1 reads ENHRY; CDR2 reads SYGVKD. The CDR3 spells CAIKVGAGPQPQHF. The CDR3 nucleotides read TGTGCTATCAAGGTGGGTGCAGGCCCTCAGCCCCAGCATTTT.

This clone appeared a few times. The chain has TRBV6-5 and TRBJ1-1; TRBD1 matches 9 bases. The germline V gene has CDR1 MNHEY and CDR2 SVGAGI. The CDR3 runs 14 residues. The trim removed 6 bases at V and 4 bases at J, leaving 6 bases unmatched. CDR3: CASRGQGLATEAFF. CDR3 coding DNA: TGTGCCAGCAGGGGACAGGGTTTGGCCACTGAAGCTTTCTTT.

The chain combines TRBV25-1 with TRBJ2-7, with a possible D match to TRBD1 (6 bases). Per germline, CDR1 MGHDK and CDR2 SYGVNS. CDR3 length equals 15 residues. V lost 2 bases and J lost 1, with 12 bases in between. CDR3 sequence (DNA): TGTGCCAGCAGTGAAACAGGGATCGTTTCCTACGAGCAGTACTTC. It codes for CASSETGIVSYEQYF.

This clone appeared a single time. The rearrangement links TRBV7-8 to TRBJ1-1; TRBD1 agrees at 8 bases. Trimming took 5 bases from V and 1 from J; bases not matched to a gene: 3. Germline loops: CDR1 SGHVS, CDR2 FQNEAQ. CDR3 length: 14 residues. CDR3 sequence reads: CASSSDRGNTEAFF. Here the CDR3 DNA reads TGTGCCAGCAGCAGCGACAGGGGGAACACTGAAGCTTTCTTT.

Only one count was recorded for this clone. The chain uses TRBV18 and TRBJ1-5, with 8 bases lining up with TRBD1. Per the germline V gene, CDR1 is KGHSH and CDR2 is LQKENI. The junction had 5 bases not matched to a gene; V was cut back by 2 bases and J by 5 bases. This CDR3 region has 15 residues. The CDR3 region is CASSPGRDRHQPQHF. In nucleotides, the CDR3 is TGTGCCAGCTCACCAGGGCGGGACAGGCATCAGCCCCAGCATTTT.

The chain recombines TRBV10-3 with TRBJ2-5; a weak D match, TRBD2 (5 bases). The CDR3 spans 15 residues. The V and J ends lost 2 bases and 7 bases respectively, with 17 bases between them. Germline V gene lookup returns CDR1 ENHRY and CDR2 SYGVKD. The CDR3 DNA sequence: TGTGCCATCAGTGAGCGAGCGGAGAAGTCCGGGACCCAGTACTTC. Residues: CAISERAEKSGTQYF.